The clone carrying this T cell receptor (beta chain) showed up many times. TCRdb itself ran the 5' RACE reads through MiXCR, one entry per CDR3 protein. The table lists fewer than 150,000 distinct CDR3 sequences, more than 10% of them singletons, with more than 20% in the top ten. The data originate from a study of spatial heterogeneity in lung cancer. Study details: The donors were 55 to 85 patients with non-small cell lung cancer that was early-stage and untreated.

Time point specified: blood at routine non-recurrence follow-up after resection. Sequencing covered unsorted whole RNA taken from tumor, nontumor lung or frozen PBMC. The germline gives CDR1 SGHRS, CDR2 YFSETQ. The CDR3 is made up of 20 amino acids. The J segment lost 0 bases and the V segment lost 3 bases, leaving 12 bases of the junction unmatched. Sample: PBMCs, taken at follow-up. This clonotype originated in a female donor with early-stage non-small cell lung cancer. The chain is built from TRBV5-1 and TRBJ1-4; 12 bases align to TRBD1. CDR3 DNA sequence: TGCGCCAGCAGCTCTCACCGGGACAGGGGGCCCACCGCAACTAATGAAAAACTGTTTTTT. Translating gives CASSSHRDRGPTATNEKLFF.